This TCR beta chain originates from a study of technical replicates of blood from a few donors. Data came from immunoSEQ multiplex PCR; TCRdb stores just in-frame clones and leaves some out. The sample has approximately 59,000 clones, approximately 86% seen once; the top ten hold roughly 5%. This receptor was taken from a human donor in good health. Some clones in this sample may be carry-over from other donors' samples. The sample consisted of PBMCs.

CDR3 region: CASSLSGGAGSTDTQYF. The CDR3 DNA is TGTGCCAGCAGCCTTAGCGGGGGGGCCGGGAGCACAGATACGCAGTATTTT. The rearrangement uses TRBV7-9 and TRBJ2-3; 11 nucleotides match TRBD2. The J segment lost 0 bases and the V segment lost 5 bases, leaving 7 bases of the junction unmatched. The CDR3 runs to 17 residues. Germline V gene sequence: CDR1 SEHNR, CDR2 FQNEAQ (reference sequence).